This T cell receptor (beta chain) was observed in a study of blood T cell repertoires in COVID-19. The wider study: Sites in the United States, Italy and Spain provided acute and convalescent COVID-19 samples. PBMCs, B-cell-depleted T cells, or T cells were the source of the cDNA or gDNA that made up the material.

This clone was recorded a few times. Authors' processing steps: Cell counts per sample came from amplifying reference gene primers. The protocol was immunoSEQ multiplex PCR, while the TCRdb copy is restricted to in-frame clones and leaves out a portion. V and J calls and clone size are as listed in that table; D and trimming were resolved from the DNA. The repertoire has roughly 140,000 clones, less than 85% of them found once; the top ten carry roughly 8.3%. V lost 0 bases and J lost 8; bases outside the gene matches: 9. Germline V gene lookup returns CDR1 LGHNA and CDR2 YNFKEQ. The CDR3 consists of 15 residues.

This TCR came from a woman older than 75 in a cohort sampled during active or convalescent COVID-19. Sequenced sample: peripheral blood. The chain employs TRBV4-2 and TRBJ1-2; 7 bases fit TRBD1. CDR3 DNA sequence: TGTGCCAGCAGCCAAGAGACAGGGACCCTTCGAGGCTACACCTTC. This encodes CASSQETGTLRGYTF.